The 26 T cell receptor beta chains below come from one sample, sequenced in a study of T cell changes during pregnancy in multiple sclerosis. Produced via immunoSEQ multiplex PCR; TCRdb's table is partial and in-frame only. The data contain tens of thousands of clones, just under 95% of them singletons. The source material was peripheral blood, sampled in the second trimester of pregnancy. These receptors all stem from a female donor with multiple sclerosis, enrolled in a pregnancy study.

The chain links TRBV9 to TRBJ2-5; 12 positions agree with TRBD2. This CDR3 is built from 17 residues. Germline V gene sequence: CDR1 SGDLS, CDR2 YYNGEE. With 0 bases clipped from V and 2 bases from J, the junction kept 5 bases outside the gene matches. The CDR3 reads CASSVGQLAGGQETQYF. CDR3 in DNA: TGTGCCAGCAGCGTAGGACAACTAGCGGGAGGTCAAGAGACCCAGTACTTC.

The chain links TRBV29-1 to TRBJ1-1; D perhaps matches TRBD1 (5 bases). The CDR3 loop spans 13 amino acids. The germline gives CDR1 SQVTM, CDR2 ANQGSEA. V lost 7 bases and J 0 bases, leaving 12 bases between the germline ends. CDR3: CSATGVMNTEAFF. CDR3 coding DNA: TGCAGCGCCACAGGAGTAATGAACACTGAAGCTTTCTTT.

The V gene is TRBV29-1, the J gene TRBJ2-7, with 9 bases that match TRBD1. Germline CDR1 is SQVTM and CDR2 is ANQGSEA. V lost 6 bases to trimming and J lost 3 bases; unmatched junction nucleotides: 6. The CDR3 extends over 13 amino acids. CDR3 region: CSVRTGEIYEQYF. CDR3 sequence (DNA): TGCAGCGTGAGGACAGGGGAAATCTACGAGCAGTACTTC.

The J gene is TRBJ1-1, the V gene TRBV6-5, with 7 bases that match TRBD1. The CDR3 length is 14 residues. Germline assignment: CDR1 MNHEY and CDR2 SVGAGI. V was pared by 2 bases and J by 0 bases, with 0 bases of the junction left unmatched. The DNA for the CDR3 is TGTGCCAGCAGTTACCAGGGGGTGAACACTGAAGCTTTCTTT. It is translated as CASSYQGVNTEAFF.

This chain connects TRBV19 to TRBJ2-2; 7 bases are a match to TRBD1. This CDR3 has 14 amino acids. Looked up from germline, CDR1 is LNHDA and CDR2 is SQIVND (reference sequence). Trimming cost V 8 bases and J 5 bases; bases outside gene matches: 8. The CDR3 coding sequence is TGTGCCAGTGACACAGGGGCTCGAACCGGGGAGCTGTTTTTT. As protein: CASDTGARTGELFF.

The chain joins TRBV5-1 to TRBJ2-5, with D possibly being TRBD1 (5 bases). CDR3 length equals 14 residues. From germline, CDR1 is SGHRS and CDR2 YFSETQ. Trimming pared 3 bases from V and 0 bases from J, leaving 9 bases between. The CDR3 loop reads CASSSGHYQETQYF. In DNA form, the CDR3 reads TGCGCCAGCAGCTCCGGACATTACCAAGAGACCCAGTACTTC.

The chain joins TRBV19 to TRBJ1-1; 8 bases map to TRBD1. Trimming removed 4 bases from V and 3 bases from J; junction bases left unmatched: 10. This CDR3 contains 16 residues. The germline V gene has CDR1 LNHDA and CDR2 SQIVND (reference sequence). The CDR3 loop is CASSTPGGKVDTEAFF. CDR3 nucleotide sequence: TGTGCCAGTAGTACCCCAGGGGGCAAGGTGGACACTGAAGCTTTCTTT.

The rearrangement uses TRBV25-1 and TRBJ2-5, with 8 bases lining up with TRBD1. Germline V gene data show CDR1 as MGHDK and CDR2 as SYGVNS. The trim removed 6 bases at V and 2 bases at J, leaving 2 bases unmatched. The CDR3 covers 13 residues. The CDR3 DNA sequence: TGTGCCAGCAGCAGGGGGCTTCAAGAGACCCAGTACTTC. It encodes CASSRGLQETQYF.

The J gene is TRBJ2-7, the V gene TRBV9; TRBD1 might be the D (6 bases). Trimming left V 4 bases short and J 6 bases short, with 23 bases between. CDR3 size: 16 residues. CDR1 and CDR2 from the germline V gene are SGDLS and YYNGEE. The CDR3 nucleotides are TGTGCCAGCAGCCGACAGACAGGAGGTGTATTAGGCGAGCAGTACTTC. Residues: CASSRQTGGVLGEQYF.

The genes are TRBV19 and TRBJ1-1, with 7 bases identical to TRBD1. This CDR3 comprises 16 residues. Looked up from germline, CDR1 is LNHDA and CDR2 is SQIVND (reference sequence). The V segment lost 5 bases and the J segment 5 bases; nucleotides outside the gene matches: 14. CDR3 protein: CASSPQYDRVGTEAFF. The CDR3 DNA follows: TGTGCCAGTAGTCCTCAATATGACAGGGTCGGGACTGAAGCTTTCTTT.

This sequence joins TRBV5-1 and TRBJ2-3; D possibly corresponds to TRBD1 (6 bases). The CDR3 covers 14 residues. The germline V gene encodes CDR1 SGHRS and CDR2 YFSETQ. Trimming left V 3 bases short and J 5 bases short, with 13 bases between. In DNA form, the CDR3 reads TGCGCCAGCAGCTGGGGACATGTACAAGATACGCAGTATTTT. Encoded protein: CASSWGHVQDTQYF.

This chain links TRBV11-1 with TRBJ1-4; no clear D. Germline V gene lookup returns CDR1 SGHAT and CDR2 FQDESV (reference sequence). V lost 4 bases to trimming and J lost 1 base, with 7 bases between them. The CDR3 has 14 amino acids. CDR3 DNA sequence: TGTGCCAGCAGCTCCGGGGTAACTAATGAAAAACTGTTTTTT. It encodes CASSSGVTNEKLFF.

A single count supports this clone. This sequence joins TRBV6-1 and TRBJ1-4; D not resolved. The V and J ends lost 1 base and 4 bases respectively, with 10 bases between them. The CDR3 has 15 amino acids. Germline V gene lookup returns CDR1 MNHNS and CDR2 SASEGT. The CDR3 sequence is CASSEGAYRNEKLFF. CDR3 in DNA: TGTGCCAGCAGTGAAGGGGCATACCGTAATGAAAAACTGTTTTTT.

As concerns this clone: Because the CDR3's place on the DNA is in doubt, the DNA is left out and the CDR3 is given as listed by TCRdb. The genes are TRBV5-8 and TRBJ2-1; TRBD2 is taken as the D call from the table, unchecked against the DNA. A total of 14 residues make up the CDR3, ends included. Germline loops: CDR1 SGHTS, CDR2 YDEGEE. The CDR3 sequence is CASSLVGRGAPKFF.

V and J are TRBV4-3 and TRBJ1-2; the D gene is possibly TRBD1 (5 bases). With 0 bases removed from V and 4 bases from J, the gap between germline ends came to 9 bases. The CDR3 is made up of 14 amino acids. The V gene's germline CDR1 is LGHNA and CDR2 YSLEER. CDR3 bases: TGCGCCAGCAGCCAAGAAGGGGCGGTCTATGGCTACACCTTC. Translation gives CASSQEGAVYGYTF.

This clone was found a few times. The rearrangement joins TRBV27 to TRBJ1-6; TRBD1 is a possible D gene (6 bases). Trimming pared 0 bases from V and 2 bases from J, leaving 11 bases between. The CDR3 sequence is 17 residues long. Germline-derived CDR1 and CDR2 are MNHEY and SMNVEV (reference sequence). The CDR3 spells CASSLSWDNTYNSPLHF. The CDR3 region has the DNA TGTGCCAGCAGTTTATCGTGGGACAATACCTATAATTCACCCCTCCACTTT.

This clone turned up a few times. V is TRBV18 and J is TRBJ1-5; unclear D gene. V lost 3 bases and J 4 bases, leaving 7 bases between the germline ends. CDR1 and CDR2 from the germline V gene are KGHSH and LQKENI. This CDR3 comprises 13 residues. The CDR3 loop reads CASSPEVNQPQHF. In DNA form, the CDR3 reads TGTGCCAGCTCACCGGAGGTGAATCAGCCCCAGCATTTT.

The rearrangement joins TRBV19 to TRBJ1-6, with TRBD1 matching over 10 bases. CDR1 is LNHDA, CDR2 SQIVND, per germline (reference sequence). There are 16 residues in the CDR3. V dropped 6 bases and J dropped 10; count of bases not matched to a gene: 12. This chain's CDR3 is CASSGGTGTGDSPLHF. The CDR3 nucleotides read TGTGCCAGTAGCGGAGGGACCGGGACAGGGGACTCACCCCTCCACTTT.

This chain joins TRBV28 and TRBJ2-1; tentative D call: TRBD1 (6 bases). This CDR3 has 18 residues. V was cut by 4 bases and J by 3 bases, with 22 bases left in between. Germline V gene sequence: CDR1 MDHEN, CDR2 SYDVKM. CDR3 nucleotide sequence: TGTGCCAGCAGTTCCGATGTGGATGTAGAGGGGGACTACAATGAGCAGTTCTTC. This translates into CASSSDVDVEGDYNEQFF. Based on the CDR3 plus reference TRBV28 and TRBJ2-1, the full variable domain is DVKVTQSSRYLVKRTGEKVFLECVQDMDHENMFWYRQDPGLGLRLIYFSYDVKMKEKGDIPEGYSVSREKKERFSLILESASTNQTSMYLCASSSDVDVEGDYNEQFFGPGTRLTVL.

The genes are TRBV2 and TRBJ2-2, with 8 nucleotides matching TRBD2. Looked up from germline, CDR1 is SNHLY and CDR2 is FYNNEI. This CDR3 comprises 15 residues. With 4 bases clipped from V and 7 bases from J, the junction kept 8 bases outside the gene matches. The DNA of the CDR3 is TGTGCCAGCAGTGCTTCGGGGGGGAGCCGCGGGGAGCTGTTTTTT. Protein sequence: CASSASGGSRGELFF.

The V and J genes are TRBV13 and TRBJ1-3, with 8 bases identical to TRBD1. The CDR3 has 17 residues. The V and J ends lost 8 bases and 2 bases, in that order; junction bases with no gene match: 14. Germline CDR1 and CDR2: PRHDT and FYEKMQ (reference sequence). The CDR3 reads CASGPYGQGLTGNTIYF. The CDR3 nucleotides read TGTGCCAGCGGACCTTATGGACAGGGTCTCACTGGAAACACCATATATTTT. The full variable domain, completed using reference TRBV13 and TRBJ1-3, is AAGVIQSPRHLIKEKRETATLKCYPIPRHDTVYWYQQGPGQDPQFLISFYEKMQSDKGSIPDRFSAQQFSDYHSELNMSSLELGDSALYFCASGPYGQGLTGNTIYFGEGSWLTVV.

The rearrangement links TRBV2 to TRBJ1-1; D gene uncertain. CDR3 length: 13 amino acids. The germline V gene has CDR1 SNHLY and CDR2 FYNNEI. Trimming pared 1 base from V and 8 bases from J, leaving 11 bases between. CDR3 region: CASSEEAEVEAFF. CDR3 in DNA: TGTGCCAGCAGTGAAGAAGCAGAGGTGGAAGCTTTCTTT.

The V call is TRBV28, the J call TRBJ2-5; maybe TRBD2 (6 bases). Germline CDR1 and CDR2: MDHEN and SYDVKM. The CDR3 is 14 amino acids. V gave up 5 bases and J gave up 4 bases, with 14 bases separating them. This chain's CDR3 is CASSQTSLGETQYF. DNA of the CDR3: TGTGCCAGCAGTCAGACTAGTCTCGGAGAGACCCAGTACTTC.

This clone was recorded only once. The chain combines TRBV5-1 with TRBJ2-5, with 8 bases that match TRBD2. V lost 4 bases and J lost 2; bases outside the gene matches: 4. The CDR3 consists of 14 residues. The germline CDR1 and CDR2 sequences are SGHRS and YFSETQ. The chain's CDR3 is CASSKRGPQETQYF. The CDR3 DNA is TGCGCCAGCAGCAAGCGGGGGCCACAAGAGACCCAGTACTTC.

CDR3 nucleotides: TGTGCCAGCAGTGAAGCTACAGGGCAGCCCCAGCATTTT. This codes for CASSEATGQPQHF. The chain recombines TRBV6-1 with TRBJ1-5; tentatively, D is TRBD1 (6 bases). Trimming shortened V by 0 bases and J by 7 bases, and 7 bases separated the two germline ends. Germline assignment: CDR1 MNHNS and CDR2 SASEGT. CDR3 size: 13 residues.

The chain is built from TRBV7-2 and TRBJ2-3, with 16 bases lining up with TRBD2. CDR3 length: 19 residues. Trimming removed 6 bases from V and 4 bases from J; junction bases left unmatched: 13. Germline V gives CDR1 SGHTA, CDR2 FQGNSA. The CDR3 loop reads CASSWTGTSGRAVPDTQYF. CDR3 nucleotides: TGTGCCAGCAGTTGGACCGGGACTAGCGGGAGGGCCGTCCCAGATACGCAGTATTTT.